This T cell receptor (beta chain) is drawn from a study of regulatory T cells in long-lasting Graves disease. This clonotype was seen at least ten times. Through Arm-PCR of CDR3 regions and iRepertoire HTBI primers, TCR beta libraries were built. TCRdb reanalysed the multiplex PCR reads using MiXCR and keeps one entry per CDR3 protein. The profile shows about 380,000 distinct CDR3 sequences, 15% to 19% of them singletons. The CDR3 consists of 14 residues. With 8 bases removed from V and 1 base from J, the gap between germline ends came to 14 bases. CDR1 is MNHNS and CDR2 is SASEGT in the germline V gene. Time point described: newly diagnosed GD, antithyroid drugs for less than 3 months. PBMC RNA served as the TCR library source.

The chain links TRBV6-1 to TRBJ1-1; tentatively, D is TRBD1 (6 bases). The sequence was obtained from a female donor with Graves disease. The sequenced sample was peripheral blood mononuclear cells (PBMCs), obtained at new diagnosis, from a patient treated with antithyroid drugs. CDR3 coding DNA: TGTGCCAGCTTACACAGGGTGACGAACACTGAAGCTTTCTTT. Translation gives CASLHRVTNTEAFF.